The source of this T cell receptor (beta chain) is a study of T cell responses to AZD1222 COVID-19 vaccine. TCRdb keeps only in-frame clones here, not all; method: immunoSEQ multiplex PCR. The table has 53,000 or so clones, more than 80% seen once. The CDR3 is 16 residues long. Germline V gene data show CDR1 as SGHRS and CDR2 as YFSETQ. V was clipped by 1 base and J by 3 bases, with 14 bases between them. The origin of this receptor is an adult in good health. The chain couples TRBV5-1 to TRBJ2-1; tentative D call: TRBD2 (5 bases). Material: peripheral blood, obtained on day 0 of MenACWY control vaccination. Written as DNA, the CDR3 is TGCGCCAGCAGCTTGCGGCCGGGGTACCTCTACAATGAGCAGTTCTTC. This codes for CASSLRPGYLYNEQFF.